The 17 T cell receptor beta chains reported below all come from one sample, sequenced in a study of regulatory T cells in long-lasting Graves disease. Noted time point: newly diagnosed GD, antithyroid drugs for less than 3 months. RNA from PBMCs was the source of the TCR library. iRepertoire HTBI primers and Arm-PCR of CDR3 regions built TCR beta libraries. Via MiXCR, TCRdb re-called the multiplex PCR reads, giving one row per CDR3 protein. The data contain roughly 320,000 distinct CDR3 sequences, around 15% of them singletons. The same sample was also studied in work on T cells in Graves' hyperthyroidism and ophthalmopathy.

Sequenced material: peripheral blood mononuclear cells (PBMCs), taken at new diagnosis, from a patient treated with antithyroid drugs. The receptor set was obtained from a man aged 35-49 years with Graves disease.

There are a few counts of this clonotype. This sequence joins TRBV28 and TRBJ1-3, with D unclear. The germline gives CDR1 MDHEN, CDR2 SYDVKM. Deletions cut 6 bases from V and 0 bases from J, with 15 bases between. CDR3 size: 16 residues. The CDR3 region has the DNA TGTGCCAGCAGGCCCCCGGACGGAGGCTCTGGAAACACCATATATTTT. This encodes CASRPPDGGSGNTIYF.

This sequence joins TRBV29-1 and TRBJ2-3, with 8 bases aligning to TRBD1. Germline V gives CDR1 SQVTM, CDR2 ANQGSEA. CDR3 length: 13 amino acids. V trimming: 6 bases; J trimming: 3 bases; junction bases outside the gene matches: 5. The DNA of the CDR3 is TGCAGCGTAGGACAGGGTTGGACAGATACGCAGTATTTT. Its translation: CSVGQGWTDTQYF.

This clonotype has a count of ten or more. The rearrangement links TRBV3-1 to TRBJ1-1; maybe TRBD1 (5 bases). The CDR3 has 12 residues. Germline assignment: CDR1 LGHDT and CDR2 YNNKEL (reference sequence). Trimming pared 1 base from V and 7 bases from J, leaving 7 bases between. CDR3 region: CASSQGGREAFF. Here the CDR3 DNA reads TGTGCCAGCAGCCAAGGGGGACGTGAAGCTTTCTTT.

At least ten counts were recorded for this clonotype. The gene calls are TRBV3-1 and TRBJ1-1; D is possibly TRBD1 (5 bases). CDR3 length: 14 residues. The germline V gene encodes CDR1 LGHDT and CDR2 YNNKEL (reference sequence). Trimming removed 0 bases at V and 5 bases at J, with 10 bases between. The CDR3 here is CASSQEGGGTEAFF. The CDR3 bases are TGTGCCAGCAGCCAAGAGGGGGGAGGTACTGAAGCTTTCTTT.

CDR3 residues: CASSLDGTYGYTF. CDR3 DNA: TGTGCCAGCAGTTTGGACGGGACCTATGGCTACACCTTC. The chain couples TRBV12-3 or TRBV12-4 to TRBJ1-2; tentative D call: TRBD1 (5 bases). V lost 3 bases and J lost 4, with 9 bases in between. The CDR3 runs to 13 residues.

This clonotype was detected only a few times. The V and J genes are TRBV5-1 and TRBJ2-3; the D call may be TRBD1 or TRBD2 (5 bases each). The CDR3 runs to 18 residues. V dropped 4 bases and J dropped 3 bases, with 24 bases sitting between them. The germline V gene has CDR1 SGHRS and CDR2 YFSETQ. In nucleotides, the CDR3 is TGCGCCAGCAGCCCCCCCGGCAGGGAGTTTATGGGAACAGATACGCAGTATTTT. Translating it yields CASSPPGREFMGTDTQYF.

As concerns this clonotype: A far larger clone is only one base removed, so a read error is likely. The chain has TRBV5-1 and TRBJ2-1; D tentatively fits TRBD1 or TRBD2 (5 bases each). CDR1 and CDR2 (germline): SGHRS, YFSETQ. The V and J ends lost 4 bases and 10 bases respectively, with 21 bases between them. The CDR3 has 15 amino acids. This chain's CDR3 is CASSHDPGRAYEQFF. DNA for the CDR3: TGCGCCAGCAGCCACGACCCGGGACGGGCCTACGAGCAGTTCTTC.

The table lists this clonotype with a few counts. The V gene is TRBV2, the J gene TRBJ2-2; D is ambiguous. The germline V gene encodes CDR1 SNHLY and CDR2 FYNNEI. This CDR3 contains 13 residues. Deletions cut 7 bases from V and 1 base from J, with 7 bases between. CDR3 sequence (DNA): TGTGCCAGCAAGAGGCAGAACACCGGGGAGCTGTTTTTT. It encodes CASKRQNTGELFF. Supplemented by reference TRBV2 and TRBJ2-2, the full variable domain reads EPEVTQTPSHQVTQMGQEVILRCVPISNHLYFYWYRQILGQKVEFLVSFYNNEISEKSEIFDDQFSVERPDGSNFTLKIRSTKLEDSAMYFCASKRQNTGELFFGEGSRLTVL.

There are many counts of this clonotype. The CDR3 DNA sequence: TGTGCCAGCTCACCCGACAGGGGAGGCTACAATGAGCAGTTCTTC. It codes for CASSPDRGGYNEQFF. V and J are TRBV18 and TRBJ2-1, with TRBD1 matching over 8 bases. Germline values: CDR1 KGHSH, CDR2 LQKENI. Unmatched junction bases numbered 4, after V lost 3 bases and J lost 3 bases. The CDR3 is made up of 15 amino acids.

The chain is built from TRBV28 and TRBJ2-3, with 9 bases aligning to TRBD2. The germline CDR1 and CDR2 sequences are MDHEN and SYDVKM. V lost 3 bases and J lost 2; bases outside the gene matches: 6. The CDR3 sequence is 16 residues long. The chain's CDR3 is CASSFSLAGNTDTQYF. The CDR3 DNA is TGTGCCAGCAGTTTTAGTCTAGCGGGGAACACAGATACGCAGTATTTT.

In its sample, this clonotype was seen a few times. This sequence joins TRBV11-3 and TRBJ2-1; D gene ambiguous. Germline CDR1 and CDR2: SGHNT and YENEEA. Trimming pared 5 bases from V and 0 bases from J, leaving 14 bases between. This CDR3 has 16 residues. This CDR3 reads CASSASIGSSYNEQFF. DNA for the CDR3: TGTGCCAGCAGCGCCTCTATTGGAAGCTCCTACAATGAGCAGTTCTTC.

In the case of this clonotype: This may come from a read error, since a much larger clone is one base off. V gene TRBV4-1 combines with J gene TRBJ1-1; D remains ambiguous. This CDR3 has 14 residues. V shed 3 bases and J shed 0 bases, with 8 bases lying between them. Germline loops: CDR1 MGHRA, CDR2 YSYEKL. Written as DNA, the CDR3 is TGCGCCAGCAGCCACGGGGAGTTGAACACTGAAGCTTTCTTT. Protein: CASSHGELNTEAFF.

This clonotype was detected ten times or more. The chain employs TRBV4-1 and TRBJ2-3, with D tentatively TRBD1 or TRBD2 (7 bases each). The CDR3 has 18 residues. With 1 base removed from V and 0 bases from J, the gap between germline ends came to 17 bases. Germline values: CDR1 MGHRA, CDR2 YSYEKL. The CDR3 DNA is TGCGCCAGCAGCCAAGGCCGACAGGGACTAACTAGCACAGATACGCAGTATTTT. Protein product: CASSQGRQGLTSTDTQYF.

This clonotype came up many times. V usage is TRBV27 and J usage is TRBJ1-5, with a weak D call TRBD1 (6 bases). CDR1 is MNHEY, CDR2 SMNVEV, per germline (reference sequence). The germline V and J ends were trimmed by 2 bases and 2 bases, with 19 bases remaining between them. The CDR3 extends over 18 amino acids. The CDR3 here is CASSLLGARGGRNQPQHF. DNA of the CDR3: TGTGCCAGCAGTTTACTAGGCGCCAGGGGAGGTCGCAATCAGCCCCAGCATTTT.

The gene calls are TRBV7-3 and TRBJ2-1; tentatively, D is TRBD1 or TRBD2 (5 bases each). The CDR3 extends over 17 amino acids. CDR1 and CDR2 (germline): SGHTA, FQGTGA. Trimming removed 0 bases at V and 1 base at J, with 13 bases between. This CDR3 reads CASSLTDFGGSYNEQFF. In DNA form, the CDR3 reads TGTGCCAGCAGCTTAACTGACTTTGGGGGTTCCTACAATGAGCAGTTCTTC.

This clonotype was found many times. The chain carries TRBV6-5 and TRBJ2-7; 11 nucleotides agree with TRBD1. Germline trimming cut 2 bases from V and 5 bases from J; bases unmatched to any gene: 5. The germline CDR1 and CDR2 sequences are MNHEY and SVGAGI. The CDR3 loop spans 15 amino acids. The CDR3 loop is CASSYRDRGSHEQYF. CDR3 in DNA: TGTGCCAGCAGTTACAGGGACAGGGGGTCCCACGAGCAGTACTTC.

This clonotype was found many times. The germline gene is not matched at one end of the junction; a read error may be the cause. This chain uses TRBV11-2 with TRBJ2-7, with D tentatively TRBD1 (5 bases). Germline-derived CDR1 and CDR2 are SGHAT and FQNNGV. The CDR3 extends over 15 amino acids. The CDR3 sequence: CASSLDLGQTYGQYF. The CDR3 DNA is TGTGCCAGCAGCTTAGATTTGGGGCAGACCTACGGGCAGTACTTC.